The 30 T cell receptor beta chains presented below share a single source sample, sequenced in a study of OX40 agonist ivuxolimab in advanced cancers. Sequencing was performed with immunoSEQ multiplex PCR; in TCRdb, only in-frame clones are kept and a portion is missing. The sample yields 52,000 or so clones, 93% seen once. The sequencing used CD4+ or CD8+ T cells sorted from blood, collected in a trial of the OX40 agonist ivuxolimab. The receptors were sampled from an adult with an advanced solid tumor such as melanoma, head and neck, liver or kidney cancer.

The chain is built from TRBV9 and TRBJ2-7; possibly TRBD1 for D (5 bases). Trimming took 4 bases from V and 2 from J, leaving 13 bases between them. This CDR3 has 14 amino acids. Germline V CDR1 and CDR2: SGDLS, YYNGEE. The DNA for the CDR3 is TGTGCCAGCAGCCAAGCCACAGGAGCCTACGAGCAGTACTTC. Protein sequence: CASSQATGAYEQYF.

The V and J genes are TRBV28 and TRBJ2-7; 7 nucleotides align to TRBD1. V lost 3 bases and J lost 6; bases outside the gene matches: 8. Germline CDR1 is MDHEN and CDR2 is SYDVKM. The CDR3 length is 14 residues. Here the CDR3 reads CASSFLQGSREQYF. The CDR3 nucleotides are TGTGCCAGCAGTTTTCTACAGGGGAGTCGCGAGCAGTACTTC.

This chain connects TRBV7-3 to TRBJ1-4; D is ambiguous. Germline V CDR1 and CDR2: SGHTA, FQGTGA. Trimming cost V 5 bases and J 12 bases, with 19 bases left between them. The CDR3 has 14 amino acids. As DNA, the CDR3 is TGTGCCAGCAGCGTACTAGGTGGAGTTGAGGAACTGTTTTTT. Translating it yields CASSVLGGVEELFF. Drawing the rest from reference TRBV7-3 and TRBJ1-4, the complete variable domain is GAGVSQTPSNKVTEKGKYVELRCDPISGHTALYWYRQSLGQGPEFLIYFQGTGAADDSGLPNDRFFAVRPEGSVSTLKIQRTERGDSAVYLCASSVLGGVEELFFGSGTQLSVL.

This rearrangement joins TRBV19 to TRBJ1-2, with 8 bases fitting TRBD1. Germline V gene data show CDR1 as LNHDA and CDR2 as SQIVND (reference sequence). V was clipped by 5 bases and J by 8 bases; unmatched bases: 10. The CDR3 covers 14 residues. The CDR3 region has the DNA TGTGCCAGTAGTTACGAGACAGGGGCGCGAGGCTACACCTTC. Translation: CASSYETGARGYTF.

The chain uses TRBV9 and TRBJ2-3; 10 positions match TRBD2. Germline V CDR1 and CDR2: SGDLS, YYNGEE. CDR3 length: 18 amino acids. V shed 0 bases and J 5 bases; nucleotides not matched to a gene: 12. CDR3 DNA: TGTGCCAGCAGCGTAGTAGGGCTAGCGGGGGACCTTGGAGATACGCAGTATTTT. Its translation: CASSVVGLAGDLGDTQYF.

The rearrangement joins TRBV7-9 to TRBJ1-5, with D possibly being TRBD1 (5 bases). The V end was cut by 5 bases, the J end by 1 base, with 15 bases between. Germline lookup yields CDR1 SEHNR and CDR2 FQNEAQ (reference sequence). The CDR3 is 16 amino acids. CDR3 region: CASSPPGVPSNQPQHF. In DNA, the CDR3 is TGTGCCAGCAGCCCCCCGGGGGTGCCGAGCAATCAGCCCCAGCATTTT.

J is TRBJ2-1 and V is TRBV11-3; perhaps TRBD2 as D (6 bases). Germline CDR1 reads SGHNT; CDR2 reads YENEEA. The CDR3 has 15 amino acids. The V end was cut by 5 bases, the J end by 8 bases, with 19 bases between. The DNA for the CDR3 is TGTGCCAGCAGCCCTAGGAGGGACCCGCGGGATGAGCAGTTCTTC. Its translation: CASSPRRDPRDEQFF.

The chain links TRBV27 to TRBJ2-2; 9 positions agree with TRBD1. Per the germline V gene, CDR1 is MNHEY and CDR2 is SMNVEV (reference sequence). The length of the CDR3 is 14 residues. With V trimmed by 3 bases and J by 7 bases, 3 bases remained unmatched. The DNA of the CDR3 is TGTGCCAGCAGTTTTCGACAGGGGGACGGGGAGCTGTTTTTT. Protein product: CASSFRQGDGELFF.

This chain links TRBV7-9 with TRBJ2-1; 8 bases fit TRBD1. V gave up 5 bases and J gave up 5 bases; unmatched junction bases: 11. The germline CDR1 and CDR2 sequences are SEHNR and FQNEAQ (reference sequence). There are 16 residues in the CDR3. This chain's CDR3 is CASSPPLQGANNEQFF. The CDR3 nucleotides are TGTGCCAGCAGCCCACCTTTGCAGGGGGCAAACAATGAGCAGTTCTTC.

The J gene is TRBJ2-2, the V gene TRBV19; 9 nucleotides line up with TRBD2. This CDR3 has 15 residues. V lost 6 bases and J lost 2; bases outside the gene matches: 4. In germline, CDR1 is LNHDA, CDR2 SQIVND (reference sequence). The CDR3 DNA sequence: TGTGCCAGTAGCCCTAGCGGGACTAACACCGGGGAGCTGTTTTTT. This translates into CASSPSGTNTGELFF.

The chain combines TRBV6-4 with TRBJ2-3; possibly TRBD1 or TRBD2 for D (5 bases each). Germline V CDR1 and CDR2: MRHNA, SNTAGT. This CDR3 has 15 residues. Trimming shortened V by 6 bases and J by 2 bases, and 15 bases separated the two germline ends. As DNA, the CDR3 is TGTGCCAGCAGCGAGGGGTGGGGAGACACAGATACGCAGTATTTT. This gives the protein CASSEGWGDTDTQYF.

The rearrangement joins TRBV5-1 to TRBJ2-1; 9 bases fit TRBD1. The CDR3 runs to 20 residues. With V trimmed by 2 bases and J by 7 bases, 22 bases remained unmatched. Germline V gene sequence: CDR1 SGHRS, CDR2 YFSETQ. The DNA for the CDR3 is TGCGCCAGCAGCTTCTGGGGACAGGGCGTTCTCGGACCATCGGGTAATGAGCAGTTCTTC. It is translated as CASSFWGQGVLGPSGNEQFF.

The rearrangement uses TRBV7-5 and TRBJ2-3; the D segment call TRBD2 is taken from the table without a DNA check. TRBV7-5 is a pseudogene segment. CDR3 length: 16 residues. The CDR3 spells CARSLIGGSCTDTQYF. For the CDR3, the DNA is TGTGCCAGAAGCTTAATTGGCGGGAGTTGCACAGATACGCAGTATTTT.

The V and J genes are TRBV7-6 and TRBJ2-3; possible D gene TRBD1, 7 bases. Trimming left V 5 bases short and J 1 base short, with 16 bases between. The CDR3 runs 16 residues. The germline gives CDR1 SGHVS, CDR2 FNYEAQ. In DNA, the CDR3 is TGTGCCAGCAGCACCCGACAGGGACTCGGCACAGATACGCAGTATTTT. Amino acid sequence: CASSTRQGLGTDTQYF.

This chain joins TRBV7-9 and TRBJ2-7; possibly TRBD1 for D (6 bases). The V end lost 3 bases, the J end lost 4 bases, and 13 bases lay between the germline ends. This CDR3 contains 14 residues. Germline CDR1 is SEHNR and CDR2 is FQNEAQ (reference sequence). The CDR3 spells CASSFKQGRYEQYF. The DNA for the CDR3 is TGTGCCAGCAGCTTTAAACAGGGTCGGTACGAGCAGTACTTC.

This clone was found once. The chain combines TRBV6-4 with TRBJ1-5; D is uncertain. V dropped 0 bases and J dropped 4 bases, with 16 bases sitting between them. CDR1 and CDR2 from the germline V gene are MRHNA and SNTAGT. The CDR3 has 17 residues. This CDR3 is CASSDSRRSPQNQPQHF. The CDR3 coding sequence is TGTGCCAGCAGTGACTCGAGGCGGTCCCCACAAAATCAGCCCCAGCATTTT.

This sequence joins TRBV5-5 and TRBJ2-6; D may be TRBD1 (6 bases). This CDR3 contains 18 residues. Trimming took 0 bases from V and 3 from J, leaving 16 bases between them. The germline V gene encodes CDR1 SGHKS and CDR2 YYEKEE (reference sequence). CDR3 bases: TGTGCCAGCAGCTTGGTTATTGGGGCGACAGGTGGGGCCAACGTCCTGACTTTC. The encoded protein is CASSLVIGATGGANVLTF.

This rearrangement joins TRBV10-3 to TRBJ2-1; D is unclear. V gave up 6 bases and J gave up 5 bases, with 14 bases separating them. The germline V gene has CDR1 ENHRY and CDR2 SYGVKD. This CDR3 has 14 amino acids. CDR3 region: CAIRNPRSNNEQFF. CDR3 DNA: TGTGCCATCAGGAACCCGAGGAGCAACAATGAGCAGTTCTTC.

The V call is TRBV2, the J call TRBJ2-7, with unresolved D. From germline, CDR1 is SNHLY and CDR2 FYNNEI. There are 10 residues in the CDR3. The germline V and J ends were trimmed by 7 bases and 4 bases, with 5 bases remaining between them. The CDR3 DNA reads as TGTGCCAGCAAAGGTTACGAGCAGTACTTC. It yields the protein CASKGYEQYF.

J is TRBJ2-1 and V is TRBV2; TRBD1 might be the D (6 bases). Trimming removed 4 bases from V and 6 bases from J, with 16 bases in between. Per germline, CDR1 SNHLY and CDR2 FYNNEI. CDR3 length: 15 residues. This CDR3 is CASSARALGGNEQFF. CDR3 bases: TGTGCCAGCAGTGCTCGGGCCTTAGGGGGCAATGAGCAGTTCTTC.

The chain couples TRBV9 to TRBJ2-7, with D perhaps assigned TRBD1 or TRBD2 (5 bases each). The germline gives CDR1 SGDLS, CDR2 YYNGEE. V was shortened by 4 bases and J by 2 bases, with 16 bases between the two germline ends. CDR3 size: 15 residues. The CDR3 sequence is CASSFSTGLPYEQYF. CDR3 nucleotide sequence: TGTGCCAGCAGCTTCAGCACAGGACTCCCCTACGAGCAGTACTTC.

The chain's CDR3 is CASSPTGAGEQYF. CDR3 coding DNA: TGTGCCAGCAGCCCAACAGGTGCTGGCGAGCAGTACTTC. J is TRBJ2-7 and V is TRBV27, with D possibly TRBD1 on 5 matching bases. The CDR3 covers 13 residues. Between the trimmed V and J ends, which lost 6 bases and 6 bases, there was a span of 15 bases. Per the germline V gene, CDR1 is MNHEY and CDR2 is SMNVEV (reference sequence).

The chain uses TRBV19 and TRBJ2-1; a weak D match, TRBD2 (6 bases). Trimming stripped 8 bases from V and 4 bases from J, with 18 bases between. Germline lookup yields CDR1 LNHDA and CDR2 SQIVND (reference sequence). The length of the CDR3 is 15 residues. Written as DNA, the CDR3 is TGTGCCAGTTGGCCCGGGACTCTTTTTTACAATGAGCAGTTCTTC. It specifies CASWPGTLFYNEQFF.

This chain joins TRBV5-6 and TRBJ2-5; D not resolved. V was trimmed by 2 bases and J by 2 bases, leaving 7 bases between them. CDR3 length: 13 amino acids. The germline CDR1 and CDR2 sequences are SGHDT and YYEEEE. CDR3 sequence reads: CASSFGRQETQYF. The DNA of the CDR3 is TGTGCCAGCAGCTTTGGCAGACAAGAGACCCAGTACTTC.

This rearrangement joins TRBV10-3 to TRBJ1-4, with D tentatively TRBD1 (6 bases). The CDR3 contains 14 residues. V was cut by 4 bases and J by 6 bases, with 12 bases left in between. Germline V lookup: CDR1 ENHRY, CDR2 SYGVKD. Here the CDR3 DNA reads TGTGCCATCAGTGGCGAGGACAGCCATGAAAAACTGTTTTTT. Encoded protein: CAISGEDSHEKLFF.

The chain joins TRBV11-2 to TRBJ1-4, with D perhaps TRBD1 (5 bases). Germline V gene data show CDR1 as SGHAT and CDR2 as FQNNGV. The CDR3 runs 15 residues. Between the trimmed V and J ends, which lost 1 base and 8 bases, there was a span of 14 bases. CDR3 residues: CASSLGGGVGEKLFF. The CDR3 region has the DNA TGTGCCAGCAGCTTAGGTGGAGGGGTTGGCGAAAAACTGTTTTTT.

With respect to this clone: This same CDR3 is encoded by further DNA sequences in the sample. V is TRBV27 and J is TRBJ1-5, with TRBD1 as a possible D gene (5 bases). The V gene's germline CDR1 is MNHEY and CDR2 SMNVEV (reference sequence). The CDR3 is made up of 15 amino acids. The ends were cut back, 7 bases at V and 4 bases at J, with 17 bases in the middle. CDR3 sequence reads: CASTPGGGGNQPQHF. As DNA, the CDR3 is TGTGCCAGCACGCCAGGTGGGGGAGGGAATCAGCCCCAGCATTTT.

Written as DNA, the CDR3 is TGTGCCAGCAGCTTCTCCACCCCCTACGAGCAGTACTTC. As protein: CASSFSTPYEQYF. V gene TRBV7-9 combines with J gene TRBJ2-7; D ambiguous. The V gene lost 3 bases and the J gene lost 2 bases, with 8 bases spanning the gap. Germline CDR1 is SEHNR and CDR2 is FQNEAQ (reference sequence). CDR3 length: 13 amino acids.

The chain combines TRBV28 with TRBJ2-1, with 10 bases that match TRBD1. The CDR3 is made up of 16 amino acids. In germline, CDR1 is MDHEN, CDR2 SYDVKM. With V trimmed by 4 bases and J by 13 bases, 16 bases remained unmatched. The CDR3 reads CASSSYTGTGAMIQFF. The DNA of the CDR3 is TGTGCCAGCAGTTCATATACCGGGACAGGGGCGATGATTCAGTTCTTC.

The rearrangement uses TRBV6-5 and TRBJ1-1; maybe TRBD1 (5 bases). Germline V CDR1 and CDR2: MNHEY, SVGAGI. The V end was cut by 7 bases, the J end by 9 bases, with 12 bases between. This CDR3 comprises 11 residues. In nucleotides, the CDR3 is TGTGCCAGCACGTTAGGGACCCAAGCTTTCTTT. Translation gives CASTLGTQAFF.